This T cell receptor beta chain was profiled in a study of post-analysis software for immune sequencing data. Study outcomes and limitations: About 5 TRBV segments appeared more often in patients than in controls, and TRBV5-6, TRBV5-1 and TRBV20-1 were among these.

About this clonotype itself: Its cognate antigen is unknown.

Per the germline V gene, CDR1 is MNHEY and CDR2 is SVGAGI. CDR3 length equals 15 residues. Trimming removed 6 bases from V and 4 bases from J, with 15 bases in between. Libraries were made from TCR beta cDNA, and they carried unique molecular identifiers. Via MiXCR, TCRdb re-called the PCR reads, giving one row per CDR3 protein. Counted here are 750,000 to 950,000 distinct CDR3 sequences, approximately 50% occurring once; the ten biggest clones make up approximately 4.2%. The sequenced sample consisted of blood. The receptor was derived from a girl between 5 and 17 years old with multiple sclerosis. J is TRBJ2-2 and V is TRBV6-5; the D gene is possibly TRBD2 (5 bases). The CDR3 here is CASRPPERVTGELFF. DNA for the CDR3: TGTGCCAGCAGACCCCCAGAGAGGGTCACCGGGGAGCTGTTTTTT.